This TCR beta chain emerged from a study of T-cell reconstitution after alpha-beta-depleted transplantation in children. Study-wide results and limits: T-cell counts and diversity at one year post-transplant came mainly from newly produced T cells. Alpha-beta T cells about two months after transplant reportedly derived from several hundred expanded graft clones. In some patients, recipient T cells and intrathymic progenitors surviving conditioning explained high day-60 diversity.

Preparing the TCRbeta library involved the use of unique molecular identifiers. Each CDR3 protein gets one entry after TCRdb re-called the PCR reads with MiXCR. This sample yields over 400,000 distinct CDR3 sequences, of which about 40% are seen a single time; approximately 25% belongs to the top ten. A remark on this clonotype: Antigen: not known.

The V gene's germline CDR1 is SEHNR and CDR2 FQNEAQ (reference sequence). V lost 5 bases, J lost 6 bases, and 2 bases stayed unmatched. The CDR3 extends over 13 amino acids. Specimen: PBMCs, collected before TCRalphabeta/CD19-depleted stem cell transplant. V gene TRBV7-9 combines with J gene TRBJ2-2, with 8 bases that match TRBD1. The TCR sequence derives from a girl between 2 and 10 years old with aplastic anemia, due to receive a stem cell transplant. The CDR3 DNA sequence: TGTGCCAGCAGCGGACAGGGATCCGGGGAGCTGTTTTTT. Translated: CASSGQGSGELFF.